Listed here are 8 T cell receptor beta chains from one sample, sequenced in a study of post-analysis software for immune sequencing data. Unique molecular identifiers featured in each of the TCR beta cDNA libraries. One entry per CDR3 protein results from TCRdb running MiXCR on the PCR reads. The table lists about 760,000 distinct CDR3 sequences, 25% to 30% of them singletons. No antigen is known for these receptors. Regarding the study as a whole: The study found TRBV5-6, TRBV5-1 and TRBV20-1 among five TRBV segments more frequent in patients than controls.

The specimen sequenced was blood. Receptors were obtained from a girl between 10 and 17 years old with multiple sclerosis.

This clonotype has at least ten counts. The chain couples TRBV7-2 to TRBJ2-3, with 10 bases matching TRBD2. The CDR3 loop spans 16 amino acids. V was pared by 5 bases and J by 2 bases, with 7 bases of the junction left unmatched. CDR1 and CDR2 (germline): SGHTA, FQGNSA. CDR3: CASSPSLAGYTDTQYF. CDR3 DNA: TGTGCCAGCAGCCCATCACTAGCGGGGTACACAGATACGCAGTATTTT.

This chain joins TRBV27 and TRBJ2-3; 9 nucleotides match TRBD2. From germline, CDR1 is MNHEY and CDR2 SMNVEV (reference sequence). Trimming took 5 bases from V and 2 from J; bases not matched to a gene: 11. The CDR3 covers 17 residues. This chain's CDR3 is CASSGLAGGPLTDTQYF. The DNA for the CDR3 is TGTGCCAGCAGTGGGCTTGCGGGGGGGCCCCTCACAGATACGCAGTATTTT.

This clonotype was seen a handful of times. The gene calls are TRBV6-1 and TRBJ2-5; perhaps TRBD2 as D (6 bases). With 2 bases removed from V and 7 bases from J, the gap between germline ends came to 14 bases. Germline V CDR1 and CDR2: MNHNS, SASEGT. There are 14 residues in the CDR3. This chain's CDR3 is CASSETGIGRTQYF. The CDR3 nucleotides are TGTGCCAGCAGTGAAACCGGAATCGGGAGGACCCAGTACTTC.

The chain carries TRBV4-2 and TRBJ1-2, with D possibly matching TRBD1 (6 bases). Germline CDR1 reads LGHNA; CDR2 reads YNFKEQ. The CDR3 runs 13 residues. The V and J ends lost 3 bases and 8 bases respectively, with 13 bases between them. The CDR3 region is CASSHTGSAGYTF. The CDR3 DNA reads TGTGCCAGCAGCCATACAGGGTCTGCGGGCTACACCTTC.

CDR3 coding DNA: TGTGCCAGCAGCGTAGACAGGGCCAGCTCCTACAATGAGCAGTTCTTC. It codes for CASSVDRASSYNEQFF. The rearrangement links TRBV7-8 to TRBJ2-1; 7 nucleotides agree with TRBD1. V shed 5 bases, J shed 0 bases, and the junction held 7 bases outside the gene matches. The length of the CDR3 is 16 residues. Per germline, CDR1 SGHVS and CDR2 FQNEAQ.

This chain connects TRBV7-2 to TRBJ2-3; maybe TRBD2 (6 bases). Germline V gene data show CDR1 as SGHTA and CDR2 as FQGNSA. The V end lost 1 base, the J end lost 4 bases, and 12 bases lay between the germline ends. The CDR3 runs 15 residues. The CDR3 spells CASSLGGLRPDTQYF. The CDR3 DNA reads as TGTGCCAGCAGCTTAGGGGGACTCAGACCAGATACGCAGTATTTT.

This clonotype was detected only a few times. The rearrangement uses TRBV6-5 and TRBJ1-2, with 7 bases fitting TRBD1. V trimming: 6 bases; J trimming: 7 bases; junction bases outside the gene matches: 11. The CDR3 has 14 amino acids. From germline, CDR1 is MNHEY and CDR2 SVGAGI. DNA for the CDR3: TGTGCCAGCAGGCAACAGGGGCTGAGGACTGGCTACACCTTC. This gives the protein CASRQQGLRTGYTF.

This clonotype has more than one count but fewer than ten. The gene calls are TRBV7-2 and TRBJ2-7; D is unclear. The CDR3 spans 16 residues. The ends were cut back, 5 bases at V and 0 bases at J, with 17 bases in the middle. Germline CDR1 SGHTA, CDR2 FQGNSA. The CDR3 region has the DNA TGTGCCAGCAGCACCCAGACTGGCGCGAGCTCCTACGAGCAGTACTTC. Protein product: CASSTQTGASSYEQYF.